This TCR beta chain was retrieved from a study of shared clonotypes between healthy human individuals. Study background: Donors were two women and three men aged 18 to 49. Study-wide results and caveats: Naive subsets generally had larger estimated richness than memory subsets.

Some clones are missing from TCRdb's copy, which holds only in-frame ones; the method was immunoSEQ multiplex PCR. The sample has approximately 500,000 clones; 90% to 96% are singletons. Regarding this clone: What it recognizes is unknown.

Germline lookup yields CDR1 MDHEN and CDR2 SYDVKM. The V gene lost 5 bases and the J gene lost 2 bases, with 12 bases spanning the gap. The CDR3 loop spans 15 amino acids. Material for sequencing was naive CD4+ T cells sorted from blood. The sample's subset: CD45RA+ positively selected. The receptor's source is a woman younger than 45 in good health. The J gene is TRBJ2-2, the V gene TRBV28; D gene ambiguous. Here the CDR3 reads CASSTPGPNTGELFF. The DNA of the CDR3 is TGTGCCAGCAGTACTCCGGGCCCTAACACCGGGGAGCTGTTTTTT.